The clone carrying this T cell receptor beta chain was observed once. The antigen is unknown. In the PCR, 60 Vbeta and 13 Jbeta primers were used. TCRdb's copy holds only in-frame clones and misses some; the assay was immunoSEQ multiplex PCR. The table shows over 80,000 clones, with around 79% occurring only once. The sample is drawn from a study of cytomegalovirus exposure and HLA in healthy donors. Background on the study: Most donors, 70% to 85% of roughly 400 genotyped, fell in the Caucasian-associated ancestry cluster.

Germline V lookup: CDR1 LNHNV, CDR2 YYDKDF (reference sequence). The V gene end was trimmed by 1 base and the J gene end by 5 bases; junction bases not matched to a gene: 4. The CDR3 extends over 14 amino acids. General observations from the study: Later analysis demonstrated an association between a missense DCLRE1C variant and TCR beta V- and J-gene trimming. A few V segments could not be told apart, such as TRBV6-2 and TRBV6-3, and were left out.

The chain combines TRBV15 with TRBJ1-2; TRBD1 aligns across 7 bases. This TCR came from a female donor in good health and CMV-seropositive. Sequenced sample: PBMCs. CDR3 coding DNA: TGTGCCACCAGCAGAGCCGTGACAGGGTATGGCTACACCTTC. It is translated as CATSRAVTGYGYTF. The entire variable domain, with the rest obtained from reference TRBV15 and TRBJ1-2, is as follows: DAMVIQNPRYQVTQFGKPVTLSCSQTLNHNVMYWYQQKSSQAPKLLFHYYDKDFNNEADTPDNFQSRRPNTSFCFLDIRSPGLGDTAMYLCATSRAVTGYGYTFGSGTRLTVV.